Listed below are T cell receptor beta chains from one sample, sequenced in a study of control samples from healthy donors and cancer patients. Libraries were prepared by immunoSEQ multiplex PCR; TCRdb keeps only in-frame clonotypes and omits some of them. The top ten clones hold roughly 2.1% of a sample with about 89,000 clones, over 75% of them seen once. Specimen: blood. The receptor set was obtained from a middle-aged woman in good health. CDR3s include the opening cysteine and the closing phenylalanine or tryptophan. D genes are given only for firm matches. The size of a clone is reported for some rows only, either as once, few or many, or as a class for expanded clones.

J gene	V gene	clone size	D gene	CDR3 DNA	CDR3 protein
TRBJ1-1	TRBV6-2/TRBV6-3	-	-	TGTGCCAGCAGTACAGGGTCCATGAACACTGAAGCTTTCTTT	CASSTGSMNTEAFF
TRBJ2-2	TRBV24-1	-	-	TGTGCCACCAGTGTAGCCGCGAACACCGGGGAGCTGTTTTTT	CATSVAANTGELFF
TRBJ1-2	TRBV7-8	-	TRBD1	TGTGCCAGCAGCTTCGGGACAGACGGCTATGGCTACACCTTC	CASSFGTDGYGYTF
TRBJ1-6	TRBV7-2	-	-	TGTGCCAGCAGCTTACAGGGATTGGGGGGCAATTCACCCCTCCACTTT	CASSLQGLGGNSPLHF
TRBJ1-1	TRBV5-4	-	-	TGTGCCAGCAGCTTGGGTTCAGGGAGTCCCTTCACTGAAGCTTTCTTT	CASSLGSGSPFTEAFF
TRBJ1-1	TRBV4-1	-	TRBD1	TGCGCCAGCAGCCCCGAGGGAACAGGGGGGACTGAAGCTTTCTTT	CASSPEGTGGTEAFF
TRBJ1-1	TRBV10-1	-	-	TGCGCCAGCAGTGAGTCGAGGGGTCGGAACACTGAAGCTTTCTTT	CASSESRGRNTEAFF
TRBJ2-2	TRBV6-2/TRBV6-3	-	TRBD1	TGTGCCAGCAGTCTCATGACAGGGCATGCCGGGGAGCTGTTTTTT	CASSLMTGHAGELFF
TRBJ1-5	TRBV19	once	-	TGTGCCAGTAGCAGTCTGTATAGCAATCAGCCCCAGCATTTT	CASSSLYSNQPQHF
TRBJ2-5	TRBV7-9	-	-	TGTGCCAGCAGCTTAGTACAGGGAGAGACCCAGTACTTC	CASSLVQGETQYF
TRBJ1-5	TRBV2	-	TRBD1	TGTGCCAGCAGGGGCGGGACAGGGGTTCATCAGCCCCAGCATTTT	CASRGGTGVHQPQHF
TRBJ2-1	TRBV7-9	few	-	TGTGCCAGCAGCTTACTTCAGGGGGGTGAGCAGTTCTTC	CASSLLQGGEQFF
TRBJ1-6	TRBV5-1	few	TRBD1	TGCGCCAGCAGCTTCGCGACAGGGGGCTACCAAAATTCACCCCTCCACTTT	CASSFATGGYQNSPLHF
TRBJ2-7	TRBV7-8	-	TRBD2	TGTGCCAGCAGCCGCCAGGATAGCGGGGGGACTCGGGAGCAGTACTTC	CASSRQDSGGTREQYF
TRBJ1-2	TRBV5-4	-	-	TGTGCCAGCAGCTTGGCCTCGGGCGGAGACCGCTATGGCTACACCTTC	CASSLASGGDRYGYTF
TRBJ2-1	TRBV10-2	-	TRBD2	TGCGCCAGCAGTGAGGTAGCGGGGGCCGCCGATGAGCAGTTCTTC	CASSEVAGAADEQFF
TRBJ1-2	TRBV6-6	-	TRBD1	TGTGCCAGCAGCTCCCGGACAGGGGACTATGGCTACACCTTC	CASSSRTGDYGYTF